The clone carrying this T cell receptor (beta chain) showed up just a few times. The length of the CDR3 is 13 residues. Trimming took off 3 bases at V and 4 bases at J, with 12 bases between the two ends. Germline V gene sequence: CDR1 GTSNPN, CDR2 SVGIG (reference sequence). Profiled with immunoSEQ multiplex PCR; TCRdb holds only in-frame clones, not every one. The sample has roughly 100,000 clones, about 92% seen once. This sample stems from a study of blood T cell repertoires in COVID-19. V usage is TRBV30 and J usage is TRBJ1-1, with D possibly matching TRBD1 (6 bases). Sequenced sample: peripheral blood. The sequence was obtained from a man in his fifties with active COVID-19. CDR3 residues: CAWRTGGATEAFF. The CDR3, as DNA: TGTGCCTGGAGAACCGGGGGGGCCACTGAAGCTTTCTTT.